The entry that follows covers one TCR beta chain sequence. TCRdb's copy holds only in-frame clones and misses some; the assay was immunoSEQ multiplex PCR. The table lists around 140,000 clones, about nine tenths of them singletons. The data stem from a study of blood T cell repertoires in COVID-19. This CDR3 has 16 residues. CDR1 is SGHAT and CDR2 is FQNNGV in the germline V gene. Trimming stripped 1 base from V and 0 bases from J, with 10 bases between. The J gene is TRBJ2-1, the V gene TRBV11-2; D perhaps matches TRBD1 (6 bases). This clonotype was obtained from a woman in her thirties or forties who had been exposed to COVID-19. The sample comprised PBMCs or T cells enriched from blood (not recorded which). For the CDR3, the DNA is TGTGCCAGCAGCTTAGGCGGACAGCACTCCTACAATGAGCAGTTCTTC. Protein: CASSLGGQHSYNEQFF.